A selection of T cell receptor beta chains follows, all from one sample in a study of cytomegalovirus exposure and HLA in healthy donors. Sequencing was performed with immunoSEQ multiplex PCR; in TCRdb, only in-frame clones are kept and a portion is missing. The table lists 100,000 to 150,000 clones, around 78% of them singletons, with approximately 1.8% in the top ten. Source material: PBMCs. The receptors come from a female donor in good health and CMV-seropositive. Both conserved end residues are part of each CDR3.

v_gene	CDR3aa
TRBV5-4	CASSFPGQHYGYTF
TRBV5-4	CASSLGNYQETQYF
TRBV9	CASSVVGGRLEDTQYF
TRBV11-2	CASSLGRKLAGGSYNEQFF
TRBV6-5	CASSLLAGAADTQYF
TRBV4-2	CASSQATGGLNEQFF
TRBV9	CASSVGSYSHGYTF
TRBV11-2	CASSSLGLESFSYEQYF
TRBV7-9	CASSLFAGPEEKLFF
TRBV21-1	CASSPSGGADNEKLFF
TRBV10-3	CAISDVGGASSYEQYF
TRBV9	CASSVVGQGAYEQYF
TRBV18	CASSPAGNTEAFF
TRBV10-3	CAISEGRQAFF
TRBV7-8	CASSFLDRGYEQYF
TRBV28	CASSLSLGRGYGYTF
TRBV19	CASMDKTGGYYGAFF
TRBV1	CTSSQPRTAREEKLFF
TRBV6-6	CASMATKGAKNIQYF
TRBV6-1	CASSELAGGVYNEQFF
TRBV7-9	CASSTASYPPSYEQYF
TRBV10-3	CAISESVGGETLSGANVLTF
TRBV5-1	CASSLAGKRNSPLHF
TRBV7-3	CASSLVGGGGEAFF
TRBV9	CASSTTTGSSYNEQFF
TRBV5-1	CASSLVGRGPGNTIYF
TRBV5-4	CASSRPTGGEETQYF
TRBV5-1	CASSNGGTSGNTIYF
TRBV11-3	CASSFSPYNEQFF
TRBV10-3	CAIRKSTGGTEAFF
TRBV6-5	CASRDPTGGSYGYTF
TRBV28	CASHTSGGAETQYF
TRBV30	CAKDTNTEAFF
TRBV4-1	CASSQDAGETQYF
TRBV6-1	CASSVGRSSYEQYF
TRBV25-1	CASSESGTGSSYNEQFF